This T cell receptor (beta chain) was identified in a study of graft-versus-host responses after intestinal transplantation (dated by TCRdb to the early 2020s). Some background on the complete study: The transplants that recipients got were multivisceral, liver-intestinal, or isolated intestinal. Every recipient was given anti-thymocyte globulin induction, followed by approximately 3 years of maintenance tacrolimus and steroids. After intestinal transplantation, graft-versus-host and host-versus-graft alloreactive T cell clones were followed in the graft, circulation and bone marrow using bulk TCR-beta CDR3 sequencing. Alloreactive clones were identified by sequencing pre-transplant mixed lymphocyte reaction products and comparing these products with unstimulated pre-transplant donor and recipient T cells. The cohort enrolled about two dozen intestinal transplant recipients, one of whom was a retransplant, and a few patients without pretransplant specimens were excluded. Donor T cell macrochimerism was defined as a peak of at least 4% donor T cells among recipient peripheral blood mononuclear cells. Rather than being sequenced by the commercial service, samples from a few later patients were sequenced in-house on an Illumina MiSeq and processed with MiXCR. What the research found in general, with its limitations: GvH clones were detected in recipient bone marrow, and some of these GvH clones were observed earlier in ileal mucosa or blood, consistent with an intestinal mucosal origin. Patients with donor T cell macrochimerism had high GvH to HvG T cell clonal ratios in their allografts. The conclusions were limited by the relatively low number and heterogeneity of the intestinal transplant patients. Early after transplant, declines in HvG clones were associated with peak levels of circulating GvH clones.

The count of this clone is one. The specificity of this receptor is unknown. No much larger clone is present one base from it, and per-base qualities are unavailable. The library was generated by the immunoSEQ multiplex PCR assay. In most patients, genomic DNA was isolated using the Qiagen DNeasy Blood and Tissue Kit and sent frozen to Adaptive Biotechnologies for TCR sequencing. High-throughput TCR-beta CDR3 sequencing of genomic DNA from most patients was performed by Adaptive Biotechnologies. As for the authors' bioinformatics: Adaptive's ImmunoSEQ software was the source of the TCR sequencing data for roughly 19 patients, while three other patients were processed with MiXCR and VDJtools. To correct CD4 versus CD8 sorting errors, sequences present in both subsets at a frequency ratio below 5:1 were removed. CDR3 nucleotide sequences shared between donor and recipient were removed because their origin could not be assigned. Alloreactive clones required at least 2-fold expansion over unstimulated cells and minimum CFSE-low frequency of 0.002% (template counts) or 0.001% (read counts). Mappable clones were those detected in sequenced pre-transplant spleen, lymph node, or MLR CFSE-low populations of the donor or recipient. The cumulative frequency of alloreactive clones was calculated as a percentage of all sequences, weighted by copy number. This is the immuneACCESS table as TCRdb keeps it, with only in-frame sequences that have V and J called. A part of the clones is gone; compared with another copy, unresolved V genes explain less than half, and the rest is unexplained. V and J calls and clone size follow that table, whereas D and trimming were derived from the DNA. The sample profile shows 90,000 to 130,000 clones; around 90% of them were found once. The top ten clones comprise about 0.2% of the sample.

Interpreted using the paper, the time point label stands for: cells obtained before transplantation from donor or recipient. CD3+CD4+ and CD3+CD8+ populations were FACS-sorted from unstimulated pre-transplant donor and recipient cells taken from spleen or lymph nodes. Between the V and J ends, shortened by 2 bases and 2 bases respectively, the junction contains 9 bases. Taken from cysteine to phenylalanine, the CDR3 has 14 residues. This entry keeps only the CDR3 DNA: 42 bases, framed from base 1. Per the germline V gene (reference sequence), SGHNT is the CDR1 and YYREEE is the CDR2. The specimen was unstimulated CD4+ T cells sorted from spleen or lymph node cells, collected before transplant. The receptor comes from a human donor who was the organ donor for an intestinal transplant. The sequence links TRBV5-4 to TRBJ2-3; no D segment can be confidently identified. In nucleotide form, the sequence is TGTGCCAGCAGCTTAGGGCTCCACACAGATACGCAGTATTTT. This is translated as CASSLGLHTDTQYF.